The 18 T cell receptor beta chains presented below share a single source sample, sequenced in a study of cytomegalovirus exposure and HLA in healthy donors. Primers included in the PCR were 60 Vbeta and 13 Jbeta primers. Profiling relied on immunoSEQ multiplex PCR, and the TCRdb table lists in-frame clones only, not all of them. The sample has over 150,000 clones, roughly three quarters seen once. Source material: PBMCs. The receptors stem from a man younger than 30 in good health and CMV-seropositive.

This chain joins TRBV6-5 and TRBJ1-6, with D possibly being TRBD1 (5 bases). The CDR3 length is 14 residues. CDR1 and CDR2 (germline): MNHEY, SVGAGI. V lost 0 bases and J 7 bases, leaving 7 bases between the germline ends. The CDR3 DNA sequence: TGTGCCAGCAGTTACTCTGGGGCGAATTCACCCCTCCACTTT. Residues: CASSYSGANSPLHF.

The chain employs TRBV27 and TRBJ2-5, with a weak D call TRBD2 (6 bases). The end of the DNA fits TRBJ2-7 better, so the J call may be wrong. Germline V gene data show CDR1 as MNHEY and CDR2 as SMNVEV (reference sequence). The CDR3 extends over 15 amino acids. CDR3 amino acids: CASSPISGTTYEQYF. Here the CDR3 DNA reads TGTGCCAGCAGTCCCATTAGCGGTACCACCTACGAGCAGTACTTC.

The CDR3 reads CATSRDLIRGGNSPLHF. In DNA, the CDR3 is TGTGCCACCAGCAGAGATCTAATAAGGGGGGGTAATTCACCCCTCCACTTT. This chain uses TRBV15 with TRBJ1-6, with TRBD1 as a possible D gene (6 bases). The CDR3 consists of 17 residues. Trimming cost V 0 bases and J 6 bases, with 15 bases left between them. The V gene's germline CDR1 is LNHNV and CDR2 YYDKDF (reference sequence).

The chain combines TRBV13 with TRBJ2-7; TRBD2 agrees at 12 bases. With 5 bases clipped from V and 0 bases from J, the junction kept 14 bases outside the gene matches. Germline V gene sequence: CDR1 PRHDT, CDR2 FYEKMQ (reference sequence). The CDR3 has 19 amino acids. The CDR3 DNA follows: TGTGCCAGCAGCCACGGACAGGGGGGACTAGCGGGCTTCTCCTACGAGCAGTACTTC. Its protein is CASSHGQGGLAGFSYEQYF.

The J gene is TRBJ1-4, the V gene TRBV29-1, with 8 bases matching TRBD1. Germline CDR1 SQVTM, CDR2 ANQGSEA. There are 17 residues in the CDR3. After removal of 4 bases from V and 3 bases from J, the junction contained 13 bases not matched to a gene. Here the CDR3 DNA reads TGCAGCGTTGCCCACCTTAGGGGACAGGATGCTAATGAAAAACTGTTTTTT. Translated, it gives CSVAHLRGQDANEKLFF.

This chain connects TRBV14 to TRBJ2-3; perhaps TRBD1 as D (5 bases). Germline V lookup: CDR1 SGHDN, CDR2 FVKESK. This CDR3 region has 14 residues. Deletions cut 4 bases from V and 5 bases from J, with 13 bases between. The CDR3 here is CASSPKGLEDTQYF. DNA for the CDR3: TGTGCCAGCAGCCCTAAGGGGTTGGAAGATACGCAGTATTTT.

This chain links TRBV9 with TRBJ2-3; D possibly corresponds to TRBD1 (6 bases). CDR3 length: 16 residues. Germline V gene data show CDR1 as SGDLS and CDR2 as YYNGEE. V lost 0 bases and J lost 4, with 15 bases in between. CDR3 nucleotides: TGTGCCAGCAGCGTAGTCTTGGGTGGGGGCTCAGATACGCAGTATTTT. It yields the protein CASSVVLGGGSDTQYF. The full variable domain, its missing parts supplied by reference TRBV9 and TRBJ2-3, is DSGVTQTPKHLITATGQRVTLRCSPRSGDLSVYWYQQSLDQGLQFLIQYYNGEERAKGNILERFSAQQFPDLHSELNLSSLELGDSALYFCASSVVLGGGSDTQYFGPGTRLTVL.

The chain uses TRBV11-2 and TRBJ1-2; D is ambiguous. The length of the CDR3 is 13 residues. V shed 5 bases and J shed 4 bases, with 11 bases lying between them. The germline V gene has CDR1 SGHAT and CDR2 FQNNGV. CDR3 in DNA: TGTGCCAGCAGCCCCAGTAGCGGCTATGGCTACACCTTC. It yields the protein CASSPSSGYGYTF.

J is TRBJ2-3 and V is TRBV27, with TRBD2 identical over 14 bases. This CDR3 comprises 15 residues. Germline CDR1 and CDR2: MNHEY and SMNVEV (reference sequence). Losses at the gene ends were 6 bases for V and 4 bases for J; bases not matched to a gene: 3. The CDR3 is CASSRLAGGPDTQYF. CDR3 coding DNA: TGTGCCAGCAGCCGACTAGCGGGGGGGCCAGATACGCAGTATTTT.

V gene TRBV29-1 combines with J gene TRBJ2-3; maybe TRBD1 (6 bases). Trimming removed 4 bases from V and 3 bases from J, with 14 bases in between. The CDR3 has 14 amino acids. Germline CDR1 is SQVTM and CDR2 is ANQGSEA. The CDR3 DNA sequence: TGCAGCGTTGGTCCAGGGGTGGTGACAGATACGCAGTATTTT. Protein product: CSVGPGVVTDTQYF.

The chain recombines TRBV5-5 with TRBJ2-5; D possibly corresponds to TRBD2 (5 bases). The V end was cut by 3 bases, the J end by 0 bases, with 18 bases between. Germline CDR1 SGHKS, CDR2 YYEKEE (reference sequence). This CDR3 comprises 17 residues. The DNA of the CDR3 is TGTGCCAGCAGCTCCCAGCCCCAAGGAGGCTACCAAGAGACCCAGTACTTC. This codes for CASSSQPQGGYQETQYF.

This clone was seen a few times. This chain connects TRBV5-6 to TRBJ2-3; 9 bases are a match to TRBD1. The CDR3 runs to 14 residues. Losses at the gene ends were 1 base for V and 7 bases for J; bases not matched to a gene: 4. Germline values: CDR1 SGHDT, CDR2 YYEEEE. The CDR3 region has the DNA TGTGCCAGCAGCTTGCTGACAGGGGGGCATACGCAGTATTTT. Residues: CASSLLTGGHTQYF.

The chain has TRBV5-4 and TRBJ2-7; 8 bases line up with TRBD1. The trim removed 5 bases at V and 0 bases at J, leaving 10 bases unmatched. From germline, CDR1 is SGHNT and CDR2 YYREEE (reference sequence). The CDR3 has 16 residues. The DNA for the CDR3 is TGTGCCAGCAGACCCGGACAGGGTGTGAGCTCCTACGAGCAGTACTTC. Protein sequence: CASRPGQGVSSYEQYF. Combining the CDR3 with reference TRBV5-4 and TRBJ2-7 gives the whole variable domain ETGVTQSPTHLIKTRGQQVTLRCSSQSGHNTVSWYQQALGQGPQFIFQYYREEENGRGNFPPRFSGLQFPNYSSELNVNALELDDSALYLCASRPGQGVSSYEQYFGPGTRLTVT.

The chain employs TRBV5-1 and TRBJ1-5; the D is unclear. The germline V gene has CDR1 SGHRS and CDR2 YFSETQ. This CDR3 spans 13 amino acids. The V and J ends lost 2 bases and 3 bases respectively, with 6 bases between them. DNA for the CDR3: TGCGCCAGCAGCTTTGCTACCAATCAGCCCCAGCATTTT. Its translation is CASSFATNQPQHF.

This chain uses TRBV2 with TRBJ2-2; maybe TRBD1 (5 bases). Trimming took off 11 bases at V and 8 bases at J, with 18 bases between the two ends. This CDR3 has 13 amino acids. Germline lookup yields CDR1 SNHLY and CDR2 FYNNEI. The CDR3 DNA follows: TGTGCCTCCACCGAGTCCAGGGCTGGGGAGCTGTTTTTT. Translated, it gives CASTESRAGELFF. Combining the CDR3 with reference TRBV2 and TRBJ2-2 gives the whole variable domain EPEVTQTPSHQVTQMGQEVILRCVPISNHLYFYWYRQILGQKVEFLVSFYNNEISEKSEIFDDQFSVERPDGSNFTLKIRSTKLEDSAMYFCASTESRAGELFFGEGSRLTVL.

The CDR3 loop is CASSPRTSGSNEQFF. The CDR3 DNA sequence: TGTGCCAGCAGCCCAAGGACTAGCGGGTCAAATGAGCAGTTCTTC. V usage is TRBV9 and J usage is TRBJ2-1; TRBD2 agrees at 11 bases. Germline-derived CDR1 and CDR2 are SGDLS and YYNGEE. This CDR3 has 15 residues. The V gene end was trimmed by 4 bases and the J gene end by 7 bases; junction bases not matched to a gene: 7. The full variable domain, rest sourced from reference TRBV9 and TRBJ2-1, is DSGVTQTPKHLITATGQRVTLRCSPRSGDLSVYWYQQSLDQGLQFLIQYYNGEERAKGNILERFSAQQFPDLHSELNLSSLELGDSALYFCASSPRTSGSNEQFFGPGTRLTVL.

The J gene is TRBJ2-2, the V gene TRBV19; D possibly corresponds to TRBD1 (5 bases). The germline gives CDR1 LNHDA, CDR2 SQIVND (reference sequence). Trimming stripped 7 bases from V and 1 base from J, with 16 bases between. The CDR3 has 16 amino acids. Written as DNA, the CDR3 is TGTGCCAGTACTGAGACGGACACGCTGAACACCGGGGAGCTGTTTTTT. Protein: CASTETDTLNTGELFF.

This sequence joins TRBV11-2 and TRBJ2-7; 10 bases fit TRBD1. CDR1 is SGHAT, CDR2 FQNNGV, per germline. This CDR3 has 17 residues. V gave up 3 bases and J gave up 6 bases; unmatched junction bases: 14. In DNA, the CDR3 is TGTGCCAGCAGCTTTCCCGACAGGGGGCAGCTGGGACGCGAGCAGTACTTC. Translated, it gives CASSFPDRGQLGREQYF.